This is a list of T cell receptor beta chains from one sample in a study of OX40 agonist ivuxolimab in advanced cancers. Using immunoSEQ multiplex PCR, the repertoire was profiled, and TCRdb retains in-frame clones only, with some absent. Of about 83,000 clones listed, 65% to 90% are singletons. Here the sequenced sample was CD4+ or CD8+ T cells sorted from blood, taken in a trial of the OX40 agonist ivuxolimab. These receptor sequences come from an adult with an advanced solid tumor such as melanoma, head and neck, liver or kidney cancer. CDR3s include the opening cysteine and the closing phenylalanine or tryptophan. The D gene is left open where the match is weak.

cdr3_aa,d_call,v_call,j_call
CASFRDRFDEQYF,TRBD1,TRBV2,TRBJ2-7
CASTRGQGAAYEQYF,TRBD1,TRBV2,TRBJ2-7
CASSNGEETQYF,-,TRBV6-6,TRBJ2-5
CASSLDANYGYTF,-,TRBV7-9,TRBJ1-2
CAWSQGRDTEAFF,-,TRBV30,TRBJ1-1
CASKPGDGDTQYF,-,TRBV19,TRBJ2-3
CASSDPTAARREAFF,-,TRBV25-1,TRBJ1-1
CASSYKGSSYNSPLHF,-,TRBV6-5,TRBJ1-6
CASSKGQGRGSNQPQHF,TRBD1,TRBV10-2,TRBJ1-5
CASSPLGGANYEQYF,-,TRBV27,TRBJ2-7
CASSQGRLENTEAFF,-,TRBV4-3,TRBJ1-1
CASSSRQGRGNQPQHF,TRBD1,TRBV7-2,TRBJ1-5
CASSPRQSGNTIYF,-,TRBV14,TRBJ1-3
CASYRDKVNYGYTF,-,TRBV2,TRBJ1-2
CASSRDRTNYGYTF,-,TRBV4-3,TRBJ1-2